This T cell receptor beta chain derives from a study of shared clonotypes between healthy human individuals. The ends lost 1 base at V and 0 bases at J; junction bases unmatched: 6. Germline V lookup: CDR1 SGHVS, CDR2 FQNEAQ. The CDR3 loop spans 17 amino acids. Concerning this clone: Its antigen is not identified.

Whole-study results and caveats: Represented genetic and exposure-history diversity was restricted by having few donors.

Libraries were prepared by immunoSEQ multiplex PCR; TCRdb keeps only in-frame clonotypes and omits some of them. In the table there are approximately 1.4 million clones, approximately 98% of which are singletons. J is TRBJ1-1 and V is TRBV7-8; 9 nucleotides agree with TRBD1. The TCR was taken from a man aged 25-45 years in good health. The sample taken for sequencing was naive CD4+ T cells sorted from blood. Subset denoted: CD45RA+ positively selected. In DNA, the CDR3 is TGTGCCAGCAGCTTAGTAACGGGGACAGGGTTGAACACTGAAGCTTTCTTT. Encoded protein: CASSLVTGTGLNTEAFF.